These 26 T cell receptor beta chains share one sample of origin, sequenced in a study of technical replicates of blood from several donors. Profiling relied on immunoSEQ multiplex PCR, and the TCRdb table lists in-frame clones only, not all of them. The table shows 74,000 or so clones, with about 93% occurring only once. The specimen was T cells isolated from PBMCs. Receptors were obtained from a human donor in good health.

The count of this clone is one. The chain carries TRBV5-4 and TRBJ2-5; maybe TRBD2 (6 bases). Germline CDR1 SGHNT, CDR2 YYREEE (reference sequence). This CDR3 region has 14 residues. The V gene lost 0 bases and the J gene lost 3 bases, with 9 bases spanning the gap. CDR3 protein: CASSLDRGKETQYF. CDR3 nucleotides: TGTGCCAGCAGCTTGGATCGGGGGAAAGAGACCCAGTACTTC.

The table lists this clone with a count of one. The rearrangement joins TRBV5-4 to TRBJ2-4, with TRBD1 matching 8 bases. Germline V gene data show CDR1 as SGHNT and CDR2 as YYREEE (reference sequence). CDR3 length: 17 residues. After removal of 4 bases from V and 0 bases from J, the junction contained 9 bases not matched to a gene. The CDR3 protein is CASSKPTGGPAKNIQYF. The CDR3 DNA follows: TGTGCCAGCAGCAAACCAACAGGGGGACCAGCCAAAAACATTCAGTACTTC.

This chain uses TRBV4-1 with TRBJ2-7; TRBD1 aligns across 8 bases. The V and J ends lost 2 bases and 2 bases, in that order; junction bases with no gene match: 11. CDR1 is MGHRA, CDR2 YSYEKL, per germline. The CDR3 covers 17 residues. This CDR3 reads CASSQTLTLGQAYEQYF. The DNA for the CDR3 is TGCGCCAGCAGCCAAACACTCACCCTGGGACAGGCCTACGAGCAGTACTTC.

This chain uses TRBV9 with TRBJ2-7, with 7 bases lining up with TRBD2. Germline loops: CDR1 SGDLS, CDR2 YYNGEE. V lost 0 bases and J lost 6; bases outside the gene matches: 3. CDR3 length: 13 residues. The chain's CDR3 is CASSVGGGTEQYF. The CDR3 coding sequence is TGTGCCAGCAGCGTAGGGGGAGGGACCGAGCAGTACTTC.

The J gene is TRBJ1-4, the V gene TRBV4-1; D perhaps matches TRBD1 (5 bases). The CDR3 is 15 amino acids. Germline CDR1 and CDR2: MGHRA and YSYEKL. V gave up 4 bases and J gave up 4 bases, with 13 bases separating them. Written as DNA, the CDR3 is TGCGCCAGCAGCCGGCAGACAGTCCTTAATGAAAAACTGTTTTTT. The encoded protein is CASSRQTVLNEKLFF.

The J gene is TRBJ2-5, the V gene TRBV5-4; the match to TRBD2 covers 8 bases. The CDR3 is made up of 15 amino acids. After removal of 2 bases from V and 1 base from J, the junction contained 4 bases not matched to a gene. Germline V lookup: CDR1 SGHNT, CDR2 YYREEE (reference sequence). In DNA, the CDR3 is TGTGCCAGCAGCTTCGGGGGGGACCGCCAAGAGACCCAGTACTTC. It specifies CASSFGGDRQETQYF. The whole variable domain, filled in from reference TRBV5-4 and TRBJ2-5, reads ETGVTQSPTHLIKTRGQQVTLRCSSQSGHNTVSWYQQALGQGPQFIFQYYREEENGRGNFPPRFSGLQFPNYSSELNVNALELDDSALYLCASSFGGDRQETQYFGPGTRLLVL.

This sequence joins TRBV2 and TRBJ1-2; D is unresolved. CDR1 and CDR2 from the germline V gene are SNHLY and FYNNEI. CDR3 length equals 13 residues. Trimming removed 9 bases at V and 1 base at J, with 12 bases between. Written as DNA, the CDR3 is TGTGCCAGGGCCTCGACACATAACTATGGCTACACCTTC. This translates into CARASTHNYGYTF.

The V call is TRBV7-6, the J call TRBJ1-2; a weak D match, TRBD1 (5 bases). Trimming removed 4 bases at V and 0 bases at J, with 15 bases between. CDR1 and CDR2 from the germline V gene are SGHVS and FNYEAQ. The CDR3 extends over 16 amino acids. CDR3 protein: CASSSYDRYANYGYTF. In DNA, the CDR3 is TGTGCCAGCAGCTCCTATGACAGATATGCTAACTATGGCTACACCTTC.

The rearrangement uses TRBV30 and TRBJ1-2; no clear D gene. Trimming stripped 2 bases from V and 8 bases from J, with 12 bases between. CDR3 length: 12 amino acids. Germline V gene lookup returns CDR1 GTSNPN and CDR2 SVGIG (reference sequence). The DNA for the CDR3 is TGTGCCTGGAGTTCTGGAGGGCGCGGCTACACCTTC. Translation gives CAWSSGGRGYTF.

V and J are TRBV28 and TRBJ1-4; TRBD1 agrees at 7 bases. The V segment lost 5 bases and the J segment 6 bases; nucleotides outside the gene matches: 6. Per germline, CDR1 MDHEN and CDR2 SYDVKM. The CDR3 consists of 14 residues. CDR3 sequence reads: CASSRGDRDEKLFF. The CDR3 DNA reads as TGTGCCAGCAGTCGGGGAGACAGGGATGAAAAACTGTTTTTT.

The rearrangement links TRBV6-4 to TRBJ2-7; TRBD1 matches 7 bases. Germline trimming cut 6 bases from V and 3 bases from J; bases unmatched to any gene: 5. The length of the CDR3 is 13 residues. Germline V gene lookup returns CDR1 MRHNA and CDR2 SNTAGT. CDR3 region: CASSDGTDYEQYF. CDR3 bases: TGTGCCAGCAGCGACGGGACAGACTACGAGCAGTACTTC.

The V call is TRBV13, the J call TRBJ2-1; D is ambiguous. From germline, CDR1 is PRHDT and CDR2 FYEKMQ (reference sequence). V shed 5 bases and J shed 5 bases, with 7 bases lying between them. The CDR3 extends over 12 amino acids. Here the CDR3 DNA reads TGTGCCAGCAGCGTCCGGGACAATGAGCAGTTCTTC. As protein: CASSVRDNEQFF.

The chain recombines TRBV19 with TRBJ2-1, with D unclear. CDR1 and CDR2 from the germline V gene are LNHDA and SQIVND (reference sequence). This CDR3 contains 11 residues. V was pared by 7 bases and J by 12 bases, with 13 bases between. The CDR3 bases are TGTGCCAGTACAGTGGGCCGCACGCAGTTCTTC. This encodes CASTVGRTQFF.

This chain uses TRBV6-5 with TRBJ1-1; no definite D call. The CDR3 runs to 12 residues. Trimming stripped 0 bases from V and 5 bases from J, with 4 bases between. Germline V CDR1 and CDR2: MNHEY, SVGAGI. The CDR3, as DNA: TGTGCCAGCAGTTACTCTCAGACTGAAGCTTTCTTT. This translates into CASSYSQTEAFF.

The chain combines TRBV27 with TRBJ1-2; no clear D. CDR1 and CDR2 (germline): MNHEY, SMNVEV (reference sequence). V gave up 2 bases and J gave up 4 bases, with 11 bases separating them. This CDR3 is built from 14 residues. The chain's CDR3 is CASSLKGGGYGYTF. CDR3 sequence (DNA): TGTGCCAGCAGTTTAAAAGGAGGTGGCTATGGCTACACCTTC.

This clone has just one count. CDR3 region: CASSYADRGAEAFF. The CDR3 DNA sequence: TGTGCCAGCAGTTACGCGGACAGGGGCGCTGAAGCTTTCTTT. This chain connects TRBV6-6 to TRBJ1-1; 9 bases line up with TRBD1. The CDR3 is 14 amino acids. Unmatched junction bases numbered 4, after V lost 2 bases and J lost 6 bases. The germline gives CDR1 MNHNY, CDR2 SVGAGI (reference sequence).

The V call is TRBV11-2, the J call TRBJ2-7, with D possibly matching TRBD2 (5 bases). The germline V gene has CDR1 SGHAT and CDR2 FQNNGV. This CDR3 is built from 14 residues. Trimming took 6 bases from V and 1 from J, leaving 13 bases between them. CDR3: CASSYTGGSYEQYF. For the CDR3, the DNA is TGTGCCAGCAGTTACACCGGCGGGTCCTACGAGCAGTACTTC.

This sequence joins TRBV6-5 and TRBJ2-2; D unclear. Trimming shortened V by 2 bases and J by 8 bases, and 6 bases separated the two germline ends. This CDR3 spans 12 amino acids. CDR1 is MNHEY, CDR2 SVGAGI, per germline. The CDR3, as DNA: TGTGCCAGCAGTTACAATCTGGGGGAGCTGTTTTTT. Amino acids: CASSYNLGELFF.

CDR3 sequence: CASSQVTSASYEQYF. In DNA, the CDR3 is TGCGCCAGCAGCCAAGTGACTAGTGCCTCCTACGAGCAGTACTTC. V is TRBV4-1 and J is TRBJ2-7; tentatively, D is TRBD2 (6 bases). V lost 1 base, J lost 0 bases, and 10 bases lay in between. The germline V gene encodes CDR1 MGHRA and CDR2 YSYEKL. CDR3 size: 15 residues.

This chain links TRBV7-9 with TRBJ2-3; 9 nucleotides match TRBD1. Unmatched junction bases numbered 8, after V lost 4 bases and J lost 6 bases. CDR3 length: 15 amino acids. The germline V gene has CDR1 SEHNR and CDR2 FQNEAQ (reference sequence). The DNA for the CDR3 is TGTGCCAGCAGCTCCCGGGACAGGGTTTGGGATACGCAGTATTTT. Protein: CASSSRDRVWDTQYF.

The DNA for the CDR3 is TGTGCCAGCTCACCACCGAGTTCGCCGACAGATACGCAGTATTTT. It codes for CASSPPSSPTDTQYF. The chain recombines TRBV18 with TRBJ2-3, with no clear D. V lost 0 bases and J 3 bases, leaving 10 bases between the germline ends. CDR3 length: 15 amino acids. Germline lookup yields CDR1 KGHSH and CDR2 LQKENI.

The V and J genes are TRBV4-1 and TRBJ2-7; D is uncertain. CDR1 and CDR2 from the germline V gene are MGHRA and YSYEKL. Trimming removed 2 bases from V and 4 bases from J, with 12 bases in between. This CDR3 region has 14 residues. The CDR3 region has the DNA TGCGCCAGCAGCCAACCCTTGGCCGGGTACGAGCAGTACTTC. Translated: CASSQPLAGYEQYF.

This sequence joins TRBV5-4 and TRBJ1-4, with 9 bases aligning to TRBD1. CDR3 length: 15 residues. Germline trimming cut 4 bases from V and 5 bases from J; bases unmatched to any gene: 6. Per germline, CDR1 SGHNT and CDR2 YYREEE (reference sequence). The CDR3, as DNA: TGTGCCAGCAGCCCTGGGGGGACAGGGAATGAAAAACTGTTTTTT. Translating it yields CASSPGGTGNEKLFF.

The rearrangement joins TRBV28 to TRBJ2-7, with TRBD2 matching over 10 bases. V was pared by 7 bases and J by 2 bases, with 8 bases of the junction left unmatched. CDR3 length: 15 amino acids. CDR1 is MDHEN and CDR2 is SYDVKM in the germline V gene. The CDR3, as DNA: TGTGCCAGCACTACTCGGACTAGCGGACCCTACGAGCAGTACTTC. It specifies CASTTRTSGPYEQYF.

V gene TRBV14 combines with J gene TRBJ2-7; TRBD2 matches 11 bases. The CDR3 sequence is 15 residues long. Germline V gene data show CDR1 as SGHDN and CDR2 as FVKESK. After removal of 1 base from V and 4 bases from J, the junction contained 3 bases not matched to a gene. CDR3 residues: CASSQGLAGRYEQYF. CDR3 DNA: TGTGCCAGCAGCCAAGGACTAGCGGGACGTTACGAGCAGTACTTC. Full variable domain (outside the CDR3, taken from reference TRBV14 and TRBJ2-7): EAGVTQFPSHSVIEKGQTVTLRCDPISGHDNLYWYRRVMGKEIKFLLHFVKESKQDESGMPNNRFLAERTGGTYSTLKVQPAELEDSGVYFCASSQGLAGRYEQYFGPGTRLTVT.

V gene TRBV2 combines with J gene TRBJ2-7; the D gene is possibly TRBD2 (6 bases). The ends were cut back, 8 bases at V and 7 bases at J, with 15 bases in the middle. Germline CDR1 SNHLY, CDR2 FYNNEI. This CDR3 contains 12 residues. The CDR3 here is CASDALRGEQYF. The CDR3 DNA sequence: TGTGCCAGCGACGCCTTACGGGGGGAGCAGTACTTC. Drawing the rest from reference TRBV2 and TRBJ2-7, the complete variable domain is EPEVTQTPSHQVTQMGQEVILRCVPISNHLYFYWYRQILGQKVEFLVSFYNNEISEKSEIFDDQFSVERPDGSNFTLKIRSTKLEDSAMYFCASDALRGEQYFGPGTRLTVT.